This entry is about one T cell receptor beta chain. The antigen is not known. The sample is drawn from a study of cytomegalovirus exposure and HLA in healthy donors. Findings and limits, study-wide: TCR beta sequences numbering 15,000 to 20,000 were associated with HLA alleles at 0.05 false discovery rate in a later analysis. Being productive about 90% or about 30% of the time was typical of most TCR beta V segments in an earlier analysis.

J lost 15 bases, V lost 8 bases, and 14 bases had no gene match. Germline values: CDR1 MDHEN, CDR2 SYDVKM. This CDR3 contains 13 residues. Donors showed nominal health when sampled, although they likely had unrecorded immune exposures. Use of 60 Vbeta and 13 Jbeta primers characterized the PCR. Per the study methods: Later, roughly 77 million unique TCR beta chains were counted in an analysis, and 10 million to 12 million of them were shared. Libraries were prepared by immunoSEQ multiplex PCR; TCRdb keeps only in-frame clonotypes and omits some of them. V and J calls and clone size follow that table, whereas D and trimming were derived from the DNA. The table lists about 190,000 clones, around 83% of them singletons.

This chain uses TRBV28 with TRBJ1-5, with TRBD1 matching over 9 bases. What was sequenced was PBMCs. The clonotype originates from a woman between 18 and 30 years old in good health and CMV-seronegative. The chain's CDR3 is CASGGDRALPGHF. CDR3 sequence (DNA): TGTGCCAGCGGTGGGGACAGGGCTCTTCCCGGGCATTTT.